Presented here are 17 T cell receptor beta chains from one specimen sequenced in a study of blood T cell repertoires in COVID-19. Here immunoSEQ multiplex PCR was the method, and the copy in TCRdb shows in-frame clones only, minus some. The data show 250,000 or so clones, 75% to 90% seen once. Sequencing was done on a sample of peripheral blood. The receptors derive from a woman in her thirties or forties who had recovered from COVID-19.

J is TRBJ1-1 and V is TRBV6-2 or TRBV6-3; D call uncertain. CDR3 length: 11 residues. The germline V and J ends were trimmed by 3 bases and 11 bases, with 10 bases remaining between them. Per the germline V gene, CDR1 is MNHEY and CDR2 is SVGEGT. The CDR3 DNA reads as TGTGCCAGCAGTTATCACGACACGGCTTTCTTT. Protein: CASSYHDTAFF.

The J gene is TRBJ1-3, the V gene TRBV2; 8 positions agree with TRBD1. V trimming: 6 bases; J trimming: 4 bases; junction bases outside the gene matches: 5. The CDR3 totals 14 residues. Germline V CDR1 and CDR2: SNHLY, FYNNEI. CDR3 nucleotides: TGTGCCAGCAGCCGGACAGGGTCCGGAAACACCATATATTTT. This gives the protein CASSRTGSGNTIYF.

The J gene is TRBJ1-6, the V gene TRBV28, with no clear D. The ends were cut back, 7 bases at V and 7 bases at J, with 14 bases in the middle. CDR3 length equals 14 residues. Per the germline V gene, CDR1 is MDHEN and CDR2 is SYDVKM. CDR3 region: CASTSRLINSPLHF. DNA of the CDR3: TGTGCCAGCACATCGCGGTTGATAAATTCACCCCTCCACTTT. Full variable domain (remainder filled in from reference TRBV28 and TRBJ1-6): DVKVTQSSRYLVKRTGEKVFLECVQDMDHENMFWYRQDPGLGLRLIYFSYDVKMKEKGDIPEGYSVSREKKERFSLILESASTNQTSMYLCASTSRLINSPLHFGNGTRLTVT.

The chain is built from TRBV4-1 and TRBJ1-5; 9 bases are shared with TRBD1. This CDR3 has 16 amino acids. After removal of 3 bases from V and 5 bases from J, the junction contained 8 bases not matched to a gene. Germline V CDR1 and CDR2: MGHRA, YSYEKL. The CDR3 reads CASSHAEGQGHQPQHF. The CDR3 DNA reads TGCGCCAGCAGCCACGCAGAGGGACAGGGTCATCAGCCCCAGCATTTT.

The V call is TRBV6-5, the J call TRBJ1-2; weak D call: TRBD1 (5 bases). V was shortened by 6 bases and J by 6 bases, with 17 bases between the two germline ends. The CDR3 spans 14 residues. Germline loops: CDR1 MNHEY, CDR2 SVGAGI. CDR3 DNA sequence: TGTGCCAGCAGCTCCGGGGGTCTCGGGCATGGCTACACCTTC. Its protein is CASSSGGLGHGYTF.

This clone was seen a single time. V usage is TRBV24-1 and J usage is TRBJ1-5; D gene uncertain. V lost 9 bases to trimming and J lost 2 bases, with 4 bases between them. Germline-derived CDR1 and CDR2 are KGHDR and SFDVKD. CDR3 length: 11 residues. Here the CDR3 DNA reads TGTGCCACCCTCTGCAATCAGCCCCAGCATTTT. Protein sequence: CATLCNQPQHF.

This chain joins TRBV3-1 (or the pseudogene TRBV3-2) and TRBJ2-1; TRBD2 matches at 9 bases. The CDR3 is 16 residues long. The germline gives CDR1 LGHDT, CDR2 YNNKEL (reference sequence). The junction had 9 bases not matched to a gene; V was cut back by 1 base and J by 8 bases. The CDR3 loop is CASSQGPLGGRDEQFF. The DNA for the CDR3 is TGTGCCAGCAGCCAAGGCCCCTTAGGCGGGAGGGATGAGCAGTTCTTC.

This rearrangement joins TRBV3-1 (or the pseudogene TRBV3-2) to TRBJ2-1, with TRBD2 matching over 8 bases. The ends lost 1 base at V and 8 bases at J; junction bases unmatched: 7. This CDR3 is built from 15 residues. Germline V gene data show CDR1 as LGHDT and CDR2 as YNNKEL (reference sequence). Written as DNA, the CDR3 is TGTGCCAGCAGCCAAGGGTCGGGGGGGTTCGATGAGCAGTTCTTC. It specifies CASSQGSGGFDEQFF.

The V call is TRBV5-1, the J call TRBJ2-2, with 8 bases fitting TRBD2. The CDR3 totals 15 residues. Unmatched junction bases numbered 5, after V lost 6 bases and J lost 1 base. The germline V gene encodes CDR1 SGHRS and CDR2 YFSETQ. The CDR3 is CASTPGGKNTGELFF. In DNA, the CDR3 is TGCGCCAGCACCCCGGGGGGGAAGAACACCGGGGAGCTGTTTTTT.

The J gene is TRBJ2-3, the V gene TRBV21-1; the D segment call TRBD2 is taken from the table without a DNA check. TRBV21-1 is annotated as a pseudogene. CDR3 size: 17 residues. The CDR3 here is CASSNGLAGGHTDTQYF. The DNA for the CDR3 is TGTGCCAGCAGCAACGGACTGGCGGGGGGTCACACAGATACGCAGTATTTT.

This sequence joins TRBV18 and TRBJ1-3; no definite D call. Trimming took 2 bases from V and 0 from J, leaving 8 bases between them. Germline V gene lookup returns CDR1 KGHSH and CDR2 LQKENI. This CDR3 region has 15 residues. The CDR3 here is CASSPAGSSGNTIYF. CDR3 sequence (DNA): TGTGCCAGCTCACCAGCAGGTAGCTCTGGAAACACCATATATTTT.

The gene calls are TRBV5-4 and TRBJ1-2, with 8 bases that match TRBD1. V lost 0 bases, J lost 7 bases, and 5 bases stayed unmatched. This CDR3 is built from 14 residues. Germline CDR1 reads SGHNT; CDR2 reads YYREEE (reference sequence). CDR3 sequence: CASSLAQGALGYTF. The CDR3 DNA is TGTGCCAGCAGCTTGGCTCAGGGGGCTCTTGGCTACACCTTC.

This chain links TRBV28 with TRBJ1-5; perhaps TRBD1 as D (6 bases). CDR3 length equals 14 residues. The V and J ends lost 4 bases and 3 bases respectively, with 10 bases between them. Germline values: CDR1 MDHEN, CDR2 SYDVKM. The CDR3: CASSSGQFNQPQHF. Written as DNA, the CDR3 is TGTGCCAGCAGTTCCGGACAGTTCAATCAGCCCCAGCATTTT.

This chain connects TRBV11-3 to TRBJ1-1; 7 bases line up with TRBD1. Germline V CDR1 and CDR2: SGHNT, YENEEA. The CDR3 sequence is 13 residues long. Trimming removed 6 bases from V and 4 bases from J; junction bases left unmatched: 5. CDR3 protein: CASRRTGSTEAFF. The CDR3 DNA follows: TGTGCCAGCAGGCGGACAGGCTCCACTGAAGCTTTCTTT. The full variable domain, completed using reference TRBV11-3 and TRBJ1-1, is EAGVVQSPRYKIIEKKQPVAFWCNPISGHNTLYWYLQNLGQGPELLIRYENEEAVDDSQLPKDRFSAERLKGVDSTLKIQPAELGDSAVYLCASRRTGSTEAFFGQGTRLTVV.

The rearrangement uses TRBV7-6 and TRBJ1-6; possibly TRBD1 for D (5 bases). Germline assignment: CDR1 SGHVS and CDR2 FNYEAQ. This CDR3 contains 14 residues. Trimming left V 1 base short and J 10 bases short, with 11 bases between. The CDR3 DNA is TGTGCCAGCAGCTTAGAGGGGATGAGATCACCCCTCCACTTT. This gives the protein CASSLEGMRSPLHF.

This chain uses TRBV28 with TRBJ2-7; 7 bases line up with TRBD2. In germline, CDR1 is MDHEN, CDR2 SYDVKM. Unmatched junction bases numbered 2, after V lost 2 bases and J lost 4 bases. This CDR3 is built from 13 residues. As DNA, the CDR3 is TGTGCCAGCAGTTTAGCGGGAGAATACGAGCAGTACGTC. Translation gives CASSLAGEYEQYV.

The chain's CDR3 is CASSGQYSLYEQYF. The CDR3 nucleotides are TGTGCCAGCAGTGGACAGTACTCCCTCTACGAGCAGTACTTC. The gene calls are TRBV5-5 and TRBJ2-7; maybe TRBD1 (6 bases). Germline V CDR1 and CDR2: SGHKS, YYEKEE (reference sequence). The V end was cut by 5 bases, the J end by 3 bases, with 15 bases between. The CDR3 extends over 14 amino acids.